This T cell receptor beta chain was retrieved from a study of chemoradiotherapy in HPV16-positive cancers. About the research overall: Functional T-cell assays on a couple of HPV16-positive patients' cells defined candidate HPV-specific clones and common TCR motifs. Study-level findings and limits: Non-HPV-specific T cells did not expand in tumors during treatment, whereas candidate HPV-specific clones and E7-related motifs did. The functional HPV-specific definition rests on just a couple of HPV16-positive patients. In HPV16-positive patients, HPV-responsive T-cell expansion tracked better recurrence-free survival.

Clones were read by immunoSEQ multiplex PCR, and TCRdb kept only the in-frame ones, dropping some. The sample includes some 2,000 clones, more than 75% of them seen just once. Remarks on this clone: Its matching antigen is unknown.

The sequence was collected from a human donor with HPV-associated anogenital cancer. Source: tumor tissue, taken from a patient who underwent chemoradiotherapy.

CDR3 sequence (DNA): TGTGCCAGCGGGACAGGCCTCTACGAGCAGTACTTC. It yields the protein CASGTGLYEQYF. The V gene is TRBV11-3, the J gene TRBJ2-7; 8 nucleotides agree with TRBD1. The CDR3 spans 12 residues. The trim removed 8 bases at V and 3 bases at J, leaving 3 bases unmatched. Germline CDR1 is SGHNT and CDR2 is YENEEA.